The 18 T cell receptor beta chains below were found in one sample sequenced in a study of shared clonotypes between healthy human individuals. Some clones are missing from TCRdb's copy, which holds only in-frame ones; the method was immunoSEQ multiplex PCR. The data show approximately 1.4 million clones, approximately 98% seen once. Sequenced: naive CD4+ T cells sorted from blood. Subset defined: CD45RA+ positively selected. These receptors were taken from a man aged 30-40 years in good health.

This chain uses TRBV11-3 with TRBJ2-2, with D possibly being TRBD2 (6 bases). Germline V CDR1 and CDR2: SGHNT, YENEEA. This CDR3 has 14 residues. Between the trimmed V and J ends, which lost 0 bases and 4 bases, there was a span of 6 bases. The CDR3, as DNA: TGTGCCAGCAGCTTAGAGCGGGGCACCGGGGAGCTGTTTTTT. Its translation: CASSLERGTGELFF.

The gene calls are TRBV28 and TRBJ2-3, with a possible D match to TRBD2 (6 bases). V was trimmed by 6 bases and J by 5 bases, leaving 18 bases between them. Germline V CDR1 and CDR2: MDHEN, SYDVKM. The CDR3 consists of 15 residues. The CDR3 region is CASRSDWRDLDTQYF. The CDR3 DNA follows: TGTGCCAGCAGGTCAGATTGGAGGGATTTAGATACGCAGTATTTT.

The chain recombines TRBV6-1 with TRBJ1-1; no reliable D call. Germline CDR1 and CDR2: MNHNS and SASEGT. This CDR3 comprises 15 residues. Trimming cost V 1 base and J 0 bases, with 9 bases left between them. CDR3 in DNA: TGTGCCAGCAGTGAAGGTGTAGCCATGAACACTGAAGCTTTCTTT. Protein product: CASSEGVAMNTEAFF.

The gene calls are TRBV5-5 and TRBJ2-1, with 7 nucleotides matching TRBD1. The CDR3 is made up of 15 amino acids. The ends lost 5 bases at V and 0 bases at J; junction bases unmatched: 5. The germline V gene has CDR1 SGHKS and CDR2 YYEKEE (reference sequence). The CDR3 loop reads CASSSTGSSYNEQFF. The CDR3 nucleotides read TGTGCCAGCAGTTCGACAGGGAGCTCCTACAATGAGCAGTTCTTC.

V gene TRBV11-2 combines with J gene TRBJ1-2; a possible D gene is TRBD1 (5 bases). Germline lookup yields CDR1 SGHAT and CDR2 FQNNGV. V lost 5 bases to trimming and J lost 6 bases, with 13 bases between them. CDR3 length: 13 amino acids. CDR3 amino acids: CASSPSQGDGYTF. CDR3 nucleotides: TGTGCCAGCAGCCCCTCGCAGGGTGATGGCTACACCTTC.

This chain uses TRBV5-1 with TRBJ2-1; 13 nucleotides align to TRBD2. The CDR3 spans 16 residues. Germline values: CDR1 SGHRS, CDR2 YFSETQ. V lost 4 bases and J lost 5; bases outside the gene matches: 6. This CDR3 is CASSRLGLAGDNEQFF. In DNA form, the CDR3 reads TGCGCCAGCAGCCGCCTCGGACTAGCGGGAGACAATGAGCAGTTCTTC.

The V call is TRBV10-3, the J call TRBJ2-3, with 10 bases aligning to TRBD2. V was pared by 5 bases and J by 4 bases, with 3 bases of the junction left unmatched. The CDR3 consists of 14 residues. Germline CDR1 and CDR2: ENHRY and SYGVKD. The CDR3, as DNA: TGTGCCATCAGTTTTGGGACTAGCGCAGATACGCAGTATTTT. Amino acid sequence: CAISFGTSADTQYF.

CDR3 sequence: CAISDEVKSYEQYF. Here the CDR3 DNA reads TGTGCCATCAGTGACGAGGTAAAATCCTACGAGCAGTACTTC. V gene TRBV10-3 combines with J gene TRBJ2-7; no firm D call. The ends were cut back, 3 bases at V and 1 base at J, with 10 bases in the middle. Germline CDR1 ENHRY, CDR2 SYGVKD. The CDR3 runs to 14 residues.

The CDR3 is CASGSSGSSEQFF. The CDR3 bases are TGTGCCAGCGGTAGTAGCGGGAGCTCTGAGCAGTTCTTC. V is TRBV6-5 and J is TRBJ2-1, with 9 bases identical to TRBD2. The J segment lost 9 bases and the V segment lost 8 bases, leaving 8 bases of the junction unmatched. Germline values: CDR1 MNHEY, CDR2 SVGAGI. There are 13 residues in the CDR3.

This sequence joins TRBV28 and TRBJ2-3; possible D gene TRBD1, 5 bases. The CDR3 spans 12 residues. Deletions cut 2 bases from V and 6 bases from J, with 6 bases between. Germline CDR1 reads MDHEN; CDR2 reads SYDVKM. In nucleotides, the CDR3 is TGTGCCAGCAGTTTAAACAGGGATACGCAGTATTTT. This gives the protein CASSLNRDTQYF.

The chain couples TRBV7-9 to TRBJ2-7, with D uncertain. This CDR3 region has 13 residues. Germline loops: CDR1 SEHNR, CDR2 FQNEAQ (reference sequence). The V gene lost 2 bases and the J gene lost 2 bases, with 7 bases spanning the gap. CDR3 loop: CASSLPRTYEQYF. Written as DNA, the CDR3 is TGTGCCAGCAGCTTACCCAGGACCTACGAGCAGTACTTC.

The table lists this clone with a count of one. This specimen includes other DNA sequences encoding the same CDR3. The chain recombines TRBV5-4 with TRBJ2-7; D gene unclear. CDR1 SGHNT and CDR2 YYREEE come from the germline V gene (reference sequence). Trimming shortened V by 0 bases and J by 0 bases, and 7 bases separated the two germline ends. CDR3 size: 14 residues. The CDR3 DNA reads as TGTGCCAGCAGCTTGGGAGGTAGCTCCTACGAGCAGTACTTC. As protein: CASSLGGSSYEQYF.

This clone has only a few counts. The chain links TRBV7-9 to TRBJ2-7; D perhaps matches TRBD2 (7 bases). Germline CDR1 SEHNR, CDR2 FQNEAQ (reference sequence). The V gene lost 6 bases and the J gene lost 6 bases, with 18 bases spanning the gap. The CDR3 runs to 14 residues. CDR3: CASSHGGATAEQYF. DNA of the CDR3: TGTGCCAGCAGTCATGGGGGGGCCACGGCCGAGCAGTACTTC. The full variable domain, completed using reference TRBV7-9 and TRBJ2-7, is DTGVSQNPRHKITKRGQNVTFRCDPISEHNRLYWYRQTLGQGPEFLTYFQNEAQLEKSRLLSDRFSAERPKGSFSTLEIQRTEQGDSAMYLCASSHGGATAEQYFGPGTRLTVT.

The V call is TRBV5-4, the J call TRBJ1-2; 8 positions agree with TRBD1. The V gene end was trimmed by 4 bases and the J gene end by 3 bases; junction bases not matched to a gene: 5. Germline CDR1 reads SGHNT; CDR2 reads YYREEE (reference sequence). This CDR3 region has 14 residues. The CDR3 loop is CASSRTGLDYGYTF. In nucleotides, the CDR3 is TGTGCCAGCAGCAGGACAGGGTTAGACTATGGCTACACCTTC.

V is TRBV28 and J is TRBJ2-7; no reliable D call. Trimming pared 2 bases from V and 12 bases from J, leaving 20 bases between. The V gene's germline CDR1 is MDHEN and CDR2 SYDVKM. The CDR3 runs to 14 residues. CDR3 in amino acids: CASSLGPLAPKWYF. CDR3 DNA sequence: TGTGCCAGCAGTTTAGGTCCTTTAGCACCTAAGTGGTACTTC.

The chain employs TRBV10-2 and TRBJ2-2; 9 positions agree with TRBD2. The J segment lost 6 bases and the V segment lost 4 bases, leaving 3 bases of the junction unmatched. The germline V gene encodes CDR1 WSHSY and CDR2 SAAADI. The CDR3 extends over 14 amino acids. The CDR3 DNA sequence: TGCGCCAGCAGTGTTGGGACTAGCCCCGGGGAGCTGTTTTTT. This codes for CASSVGTSPGELFF.

The table lists this clone with a count of one. The chain uses TRBV7-8 and TRBJ2-7; 11 bases align to TRBD2. Unmatched junction bases numbered 8, after V lost 2 bases and J lost 5 bases. Germline loops: CDR1 SGHVS, CDR2 FQNEAQ. This CDR3 has 16 residues. The CDR3 protein is CASSLWAGTSGHEQYF. CDR3 sequence (DNA): TGTGCCAGCAGCTTATGGGCTGGGACTAGCGGCCACGAGCAGTACTTC. Filled out from reference TRBV7-8 and TRBJ2-7, the complete variable domain reads GAGVSQSPRYKVAKRGQDVALRCDPISGHVSLFWYQQALGQGPEFLTYFQNEAQLDKSGLPSDRFFAERPEGSVSTLKIQRTQQEDSAVYLCASSLWAGTSGHEQYFGPGTRLTVT.

The chain carries TRBV7-3 and TRBJ2-6; 8 bases align to TRBD1. This CDR3 has 17 amino acids. V dropped 4 bases and J dropped 1; count of bases not matched to a gene: 6. Germline-derived CDR1 and CDR2 are SGHTA and FQGTGA. The CDR3 protein is CASSSGTGLSGANVLTF. The CDR3 DNA follows: TGTGCCAGCAGCTCCGGGACAGGCCTATCTGGGGCCAACGTCCTGACTTTC. Full variable domain (rest looked up from reference TRBV7-3 and TRBJ2-6): GAGVSQTPSNKVTEKGKYVELRCDPISGHTALYWYRQSLGQGPEFLIYFQGTGAADDSGLPNDRFFAVRPEGSVSTLKIQRTERGDSAVYLCASSSGTGLSGANVLTFGAGSRLTVL.